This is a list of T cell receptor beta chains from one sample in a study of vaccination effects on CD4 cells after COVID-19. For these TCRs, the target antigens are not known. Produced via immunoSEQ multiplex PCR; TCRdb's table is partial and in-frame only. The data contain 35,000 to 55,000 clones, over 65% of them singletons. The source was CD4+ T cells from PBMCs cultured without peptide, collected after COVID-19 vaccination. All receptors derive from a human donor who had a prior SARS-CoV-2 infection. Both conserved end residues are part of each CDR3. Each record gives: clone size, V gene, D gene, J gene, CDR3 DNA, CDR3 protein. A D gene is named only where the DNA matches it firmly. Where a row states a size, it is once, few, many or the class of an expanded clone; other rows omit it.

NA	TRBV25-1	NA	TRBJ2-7	TGTGCCAGCAGTGAACTTACAGGGAGCCTCTACGAGCAGTACTTC	CASSELTGSLYEQYF
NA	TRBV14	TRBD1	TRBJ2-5	TGTGCCAGCAGCATCGGACAGGGTTTTGAGACCCAGTACTTC	CASSIGQGFETQYF
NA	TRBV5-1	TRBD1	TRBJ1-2	TGCGCCAGCAGCTTGGGACAGGGGGCCTATGGCTACACCTTC	CASSLGQGAYGYTF
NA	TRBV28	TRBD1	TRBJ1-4	TGTGCCAGCAGGACCGGACAGACAGGGGGCTTCGAAAAACTGTTTTTT	CASRTGQTGGFEKLFF
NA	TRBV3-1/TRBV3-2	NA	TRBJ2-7	TGTGCCAGCAGCAGTGAGGGTAACGAGCAGTACTTC	CASSSEGNEQYF
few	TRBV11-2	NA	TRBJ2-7	TGTGCCAGCAGTAACCGGGACCGCCAGTACGAGCAGTACTTC	CASSNRDRQYEQYF
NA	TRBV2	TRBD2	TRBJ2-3	TGTGCCAGCAGTGAAAGAGCGGGAGATAACACAGATACGCAGTATTTT	CASSERAGDNTDTQYF
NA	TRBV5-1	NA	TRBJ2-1	TGCGCCAGCAGCTTGGATACGGCACGGCAGTTCTTC	CASSLDTARQFF
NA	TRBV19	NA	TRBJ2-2	TGTGCCAGTAGTATAGTCGGGACTCCCGACCGGGAGCTGTTTTTT	CASSIVGTPDRELFF
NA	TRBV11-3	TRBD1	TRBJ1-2	TGTGCCAGCAGCGACCGGGACAGGGGGAACTATGGCTACACCTTC	CASSDRDRGNYGYTF
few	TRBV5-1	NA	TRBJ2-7	TGCGCCAGCAGCCCGCTGGGGGAGCGGGCCTACGAGCAGTACTTC	CASSPLGERAYEQYF
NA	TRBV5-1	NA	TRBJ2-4	TGCGCCAGCAGCTTGCTTCCAGGGGTGGAGAACATTCAGTACTTC	CASSLLPGVENIQYF
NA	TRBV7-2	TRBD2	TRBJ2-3	TGTGCCAGCATCCCGGATAGCGGGGGGGGACTTACGCAGTATTTT	CASIPDSGGGLTQYF
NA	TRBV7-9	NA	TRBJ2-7	TGTGCCATTCCGGTTCCCATCTTCTACGAGCAGTACTTC	CAIPVPIFYEQYF
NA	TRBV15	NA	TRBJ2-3	TGTGCCACCAGCAATCTCGGATTTGGGGCGGGCACAGATACGCAGTATTTT	CATSNLGFGAGTDTQYF
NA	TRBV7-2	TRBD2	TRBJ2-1	TGTGCCAGCAGGAGGCGGGGGGGAGGGGACAATGAGCAGTTCTTC	CASRRRGGGDNEQFF
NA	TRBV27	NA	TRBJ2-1	TGTGCCAGCAGTTTAAATGCAGGGGGGTCCTACAATGAGCAGTTCTTC	CASSLNAGGSYNEQFF
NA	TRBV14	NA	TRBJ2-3	TGTGCCAGCAGCCAAAGGTTCCCCTCGGGCCTAGCCCATAGCACAGATACGCAGTATTTT	CASSQRFPSGLAHSTDTQYF
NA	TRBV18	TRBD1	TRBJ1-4	TGTGCCAGCTCACCAAAGTTAGTGGGACAGGGAGGCGAAAAACTGTTTTTT	CASSPKLVGQGGEKLFF
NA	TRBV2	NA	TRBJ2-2	TGTGCCAGCAGTGAAGACCCCGCCTACGACGGGGAGCTGTTTTTT	CASSEDPAYDGELFF
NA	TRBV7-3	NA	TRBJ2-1	TGTGCCAGCAGCTTAAATCGCCCGAGTGGGCAGTTCTTC	CASSLNRPSGQFF
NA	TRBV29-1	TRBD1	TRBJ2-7	TGCAGCGTTGTAAGCCCAGGGGGCCCCACCTCCTACGAGCAGTACTTC	CSVVSPGGPTSYEQYF
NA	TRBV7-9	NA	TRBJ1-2	TGTGCCAGCAGCACCACGAGTGGGGGGGCCGGTGGCTACACCTTC	CASSTTSGGAGGYTF